What follows is one T cell receptor (beta chain) and its context. This entry belongs to a study of technical replicates of blood from a few donors. TCRdb's copy holds only in-frame clones and misses some; the assay was immunoSEQ multiplex PCR. The sample includes about 93,000 clones, 95% of them seen just once. The CDR3 has 12 residues. Trimming took off 7 bases at V and 5 bases at J, with 11 bases between the two ends. Germline V gene sequence: CDR1 GTSNPN, CDR2 SVGIG (reference sequence). Sequencing was carried out using T cells isolated from PBMCs. The J gene is TRBJ1-4, the V gene TRBV30, with D uncertain. The receptor was isolated from a human donor in good health. The CDR3 sequence: CASSVTNEKLFF. Written as DNA, the CDR3 is TGTGCCTCCTCAGTCACCAATGAAAAACTGTTTTTT.